The 18 T cell receptor beta chains below all came from one sample that was sequenced in a study of control samples from healthy donors and cancer patients. The table came from immunoSEQ multiplex PCR; TCRdb's copy has only in-frame clones and leaves some out. This table has about 120,000 clones, 80% to 90% appearing once. Material: PBMCs. The receptors were gathered from a woman between 45 and 60 years old with colorectal cancer.

This chain joins TRBV28 and TRBJ2-3; TRBD2 might be the D (5 bases). There are 12 residues in the CDR3. The germline gives CDR1 MDHEN, CDR2 SYDVKM. Trimming took off 6 bases at V and 1 base at J, with 5 bases between the two ends. The CDR3 DNA is TGTGCCAGCAGGGAGGGCACAGATACGCAGTATTTT. Translated, it gives CASREGTDTQYF.

This clone was detected a few times. The chain employs TRBV30 and TRBJ1-2; TRBD1 is a possible D gene (6 bases). The CDR3 is 14 amino acids. Germline V gene data show CDR1 as GTSNPN and CDR2 as SVGIG (reference sequence). Trimming took off 0 bases at V and 8 bases at J, with 16 bases between the two ends. The CDR3 DNA follows: TGTGCCTGGAGTGTACGAGGGGGAGGAGGGGGCTACACCTTC. Protein product: CAWSVRGGGGGYTF.

This clone has just a few counts. The rearrangement links TRBV7-3 to TRBJ2-1, with unresolved D. The V gene's germline CDR1 is SGHTA and CDR2 FQGTGA. Trimming removed 0 bases at V and 5 bases at J, with 11 bases between. This CDR3 spans 15 amino acids. This CDR3 reads CASSLTASSDNEQFF. As DNA, the CDR3 is TGTGCCAGCAGCTTAACTGCGAGTTCCGACAATGAGCAGTTCTTC. The complete variable domain, with remaining parts taken from reference TRBV7-3 and TRBJ2-1, reads GAGVSQTPSNKVTEKGKYVELRCDPISGHTALYWYRQSLGQGPEFLIYFQGTGAADDSGLPNDRFFAVRPEGSVSTLKIQRTERGDSAVYLCASSLTASSDNEQFFGPGTRLTVL.

CDR3 nucleotides: TGTGCCAGCAGCTTACGGAATTCACCCCTCCACTTT. Its translation is CASSLRNSPLHF. This rearrangement joins TRBV5-4 to TRBJ1-6; D remains ambiguous. The V gene's germline CDR1 is SGHNT and CDR2 YYREEE (reference sequence). Trimming removed 2 bases from V and 7 bases from J, with 4 bases in between. The CDR3 has 12 residues.

CDR3 coding DNA: TGTGCCTGGCAAAGGACGCGCGCGTCAGCGAACACTGAAGCTTTCTTT. Amino acids: CAWQRTRASANTEAFF. The chain recombines TRBV30 with TRBJ1-1, with D unresolved. This CDR3 region has 16 residues. The V gene's germline CDR1 is GTSNPN and CDR2 SVGIG (reference sequence). Trimming stripped 5 bases from V and 1 base from J, with 20 bases between.

V is TRBV27 and J is TRBJ2-5; 9 bases are a match to TRBD2. The CDR3 consists of 16 residues. V lost 0 bases to trimming and J lost 2 bases; unmatched junction nucleotides: 4. CDR1 is MNHEY and CDR2 is SMNVEV in the germline V gene (reference sequence). CDR3 in DNA: TGTGCCAGCAGTTTATCTTCGACTAGCGGACAAGAGACCCAGTACTTC. Amino acid sequence: CASSLSSTSGQETQYF.

This chain uses TRBV14 with TRBJ1-2; D is unresolved. V lost 2 bases to trimming and J lost 2 bases, with 9 bases between them. The CDR3 runs 14 residues. Germline-derived CDR1 and CDR2 are SGHDN and FVKESK. The CDR3 reads CASSQFSLNYGYTF. CDR3 in DNA: TGTGCCAGCAGCCAATTCTCCCTGAACTATGGCTACACCTTC.

This chain links TRBV19 with TRBJ2-7; TRBD1 matches at 7 bases. From germline, CDR1 is LNHDA and CDR2 SQIVND (reference sequence). J lost 1 base, V lost 5 bases, and 2 bases had no gene match. The CDR3 runs 13 residues. For the CDR3, the DNA is TGTGCCAGTAGTCCGGGACAGTCCTACGAGCAGTACTTC. It translates to CASSPGQSYEQYF.

The chain combines TRBV9 with TRBJ2-2; TRBD2 matches at 9 bases. CDR1 is SGDLS, CDR2 YYNGEE, per germline. The trim removed 4 bases at V and 4 bases at J, leaving 8 bases unmatched. The CDR3 extends over 16 amino acids. The CDR3 region has the DNA TGTGCCAGCAGCCCCCGGGTAGCGGGAGCCACCGGGGAGCTGTTTTTT. Its translation is CASSPRVAGATGELFF.

This clone was recorded only once. This chain joins TRBV30 and TRBJ1-1; no firm D call. This CDR3 is built from 12 residues. Germline CDR1 is GTSNPN and CDR2 is SVGIG (reference sequence). The V end was cut by 6 bases, the J end by 4 bases, with 12 bases between. The CDR3 loop reads CACSPEGTEAFF. CDR3 DNA sequence: TGTGCCTGCTCGCCGGAGGGCACTGAAGCTTTCTTT.

This chain uses TRBV7-3 with TRBJ2-2, with D possibly matching TRBD1 (6 bases). The CDR3 is made up of 15 amino acids. V lost 0 bases and J 2 bases, leaving 7 bases between the germline ends. CDR1 and CDR2 (germline): SGHTA, FQGTGA. This CDR3 is CASSLTDRNTGELFF. The CDR3 region has the DNA TGTGCCAGCAGCTTAACGGACAGAAACACCGGGGAGCTGTTTTTT.

This clone was observed a single time. The chain employs TRBV18 and TRBJ1-1; no definite D call. The CDR3 has 13 residues. Germline lookup yields CDR1 KGHSH and CDR2 LQKENI. With 8 bases removed from V and 1 base from J, the gap between germline ends came to 11 bases. DNA for the CDR3: TGTGCCAGCATGGGTGAGTGGAACACTGAAGCTTTCTTT. Translated: CASMGEWNTEAFF.

This clone was seen a few times. The chain combines TRBV6-6 with TRBJ2-5, with 10 nucleotides matching TRBD1. Germline V gene sequence: CDR1 MNHNY, CDR2 SVGAGI (reference sequence). Trimming removed 5 bases from V and 4 bases from J; junction bases left unmatched: 10. This CDR3 region has 16 residues. CDR3 nucleotides: TGTGCCAGCAGTCCCACTTCGACAGGGGGCTCAGAGACCCAGTACTTC. This codes for CASSPTSTGGSETQYF.

The CDR3, as DNA: TGTGCCAGCCGGGAGGGGCGGACTAGCGGGGCTACAGGGAACGAGCAGTACTTC. This translates into CASREGRTSGATGNEQYF. V gene TRBV2 combines with J gene TRBJ2-7; TRBD2 agrees at 12 bases. J lost 5 bases, V lost 8 bases, and 19 bases had no gene match. CDR1 and CDR2 (germline): SNHLY, FYNNEI. The CDR3 extends over 18 amino acids.

The V and J genes are TRBV28 and TRBJ2-4, with unresolved D. This CDR3 comprises 13 residues. Deletions cut 3 bases from V and 1 base from J, with 4 bases between. The germline CDR1 and CDR2 sequences are MDHEN and SYDVKM. The DNA for the CDR3 is TGTGCCAGCAGTTTCGGGGCCAAAAACATTCAGTACTTC. Translated: CASSFGAKNIQYF.

The chain employs TRBV29-1 and TRBJ2-1; 11 positions match TRBD1. V shed 5 bases, J shed 1 base, and the junction held 7 bases outside the gene matches. The CDR3 has 16 amino acids. Germline-derived CDR1 and CDR2 are SQVTM and ANQGSEA. CDR3 in amino acids: CSVNIGTGGSYNEQFF. The CDR3, as DNA: TGCAGCGTTAATATCGGGACAGGGGGTTCCTACAATGAGCAGTTCTTC.

The V call is TRBV29-1, the J call TRBJ2-3, with D unresolved. CDR1 SQVTM and CDR2 ANQGSEA come from the germline V gene. Deletions cut 3 bases from V and 8 bases from J, with 6 bases between. The CDR3 spans 10 residues. CDR3 DNA: TGCAGCGTTGACAGAAGTACGCAGTATTTT. Translation gives CSVDRSTQYF.

This clone occurred once. The CDR3 here is CASSEEASGFYEQYF. CDR3 DNA: TGTGCCAGCAGTGAAGAGGCTAGCGGGTTCTACGAGCAGTACTTC. V and J are TRBV2 and TRBJ2-7, with 8 bases matching TRBD2. Per the germline V gene, CDR1 is SNHLY and CDR2 is FYNNEI. With V trimmed by 1 base and J by 3 bases, 5 bases remained unmatched. This CDR3 region has 15 residues.